Presented here are 25 T cell receptor beta chains from one specimen sequenced in a study of T cells in Graves' hyperthyroidism and ophthalmopathy. Amplification yielded TCR beta CDR3 regions, with RNA transcripts as the source. Carried out on the TCR CDR3, a first-round RT-PCR used the HTBI primer set. TCRdb re-called the multiplex PCR reads through MiXCR, storing one row per CDR3 protein. In the table there are fewer than 350,000 distinct CDR3 sequences, approximately 12% of which are singletons. What was sequenced was blood. The source is a woman between 25 and 40 years old with Graves' hyperthyroidism that later progressed to Graves' ophthalmopathy.

This clonotype was observed many times. This chain joins TRBV12-3 or TRBV12-4 and TRBJ1-5; D perhaps matches TRBD1 (6 bases). The length of the CDR3 is 14 residues. V lost 6 bases and J 0 bases, leaving 9 bases between the germline ends. This CDR3 is CASSAGVSNQPQHF. CDR3 sequence (DNA): TGTGCCAGCAGCGCAGGGGTTAGCAATCAGCCCCAGCATTTT.

The chain recombines TRBV10-3 with TRBJ2-3, with TRBD2 identical over 16 bases. From germline, CDR1 is ENHRY and CDR2 SYGVKD. This CDR3 region has 20 residues. The ends lost 0 bases at V and 0 bases at J; junction bases unmatched: 6. The CDR3: CAISESGTSGRASSTDTQYF. CDR3 bases: TGTGCCATCAGTGAGTCCGGGACTAGCGGGAGGGCTTCCAGCACAGATACGCAGTATTTT.

The chain has TRBV24-1 and TRBJ2-1; maybe TRBD2 (5 bases). Trimming removed 4 bases from V and 6 bases from J, with 12 bases in between. CDR3 length: 14 residues. Germline lookup yields CDR1 KGHDR and CDR2 SFDVKD. The CDR3 DNA is TGTGCCACCAGTGAAGCCGGAGGTAGCAATGAGCAGTTCTTC. Its protein product is CATSEAGGSNEQFF.

This clonotype has more than one count but fewer than ten. This rearrangement joins TRBV24-1 to TRBJ2-1; D is uncertain. There are 16 residues in the CDR3. In germline, CDR1 is KGHDR, CDR2 SFDVKD. The germline V and J ends were trimmed by 2 bases and 0 bases, with 10 bases remaining between them. CDR3 loop: CATSDSPGNSYNEQFF. DNA of the CDR3: TGTGCCACCAGTGATTCCCCGGGCAACTCCTACAATGAGCAGTTCTTC.

This clonotype was seen repeatedly, ten times or more. The chain is built from TRBV13 and TRBJ1-1; 8 positions match TRBD1. The junction had 9 bases not matched to a gene; V was cut back by 1 base and J by 11 bases. Germline CDR1 and CDR2: PRHDT and FYEKMQ (reference sequence). The CDR3 is 14 residues long. The chain's CDR3 is CASSLVDRELTAFF. CDR3 DNA: TGTGCCAGCAGCTTAGTGGACAGGGAGTTGACGGCTTTCTTT.

In this sample, this clonotype turned up many times. This chain uses TRBV12-3 or TRBV12-4 with TRBJ2-3; no reliable D call. The CDR3 is 12 amino acids. The V and J ends lost 7 bases and 0 bases respectively, with 5 bases between them. The CDR3 reads CASTRSTDTQYF. DNA of the CDR3: TGTGCCAGCACACGGAGCACAGATACGCAGTATTTT.

The rearrangement links TRBV19 to TRBJ2-6; D unresolved. V lost 1 base and J lost 4, with 11 bases in between. CDR3 length: 16 residues. The germline gives CDR1 LNHDA, CDR2 SQIVND (reference sequence). CDR3 sequence: CASSIVGALGANVLTF. CDR3 nucleotides: TGTGCCAGTAGTATAGTGGGCGCTCTCGGGGCCAACGTCCTGACTTTC.

V and J are TRBV19 and TRBJ2-1; 8 positions match TRBD1. The germline V gene has CDR1 LNHDA and CDR2 SQIVND (reference sequence). V lost 6 bases to trimming and J lost 7 bases; unmatched junction nucleotides: 8. The CDR3 is 14 amino acids. The CDR3 loop is CASSRRDRSNEQFF. The CDR3 bases are TGTGCCAGTAGCCGGAGGGACAGGTCGAATGAGCAGTTCTTC.

This clonotype has a count of ten or more. V and J are TRBV7-8 and TRBJ2-7; perhaps D is TRBD1 or TRBD2 (6 bases each). Germline CDR1 SGHVS, CDR2 FQNEAQ. Trimming cost V 5 bases and J 2 bases, with 16 bases left between them. CDR3 length: 15 residues. CDR3 DNA sequence: TGTGCCAGCAGCGCCGGAGGGGGGATCACCTACGAGCAGTACTTC. The encoded protein is CASSAGGGITYEQYF.

This clonotype was counted between two and nine times. CDR3 amino acids: CAISESVTDWPGANVLTF. The CDR3 coding sequence is TGTGCCATCAGTGAGTCGGTGACGGACTGGCCTGGGGCCAACGTCCTGACTTTC. V usage is TRBV10-3 and J usage is TRBJ2-6; possibly TRBD2 for D (5 bases). V gave up 0 bases and J gave up 2 bases, with 14 bases separating them. The CDR3 loop spans 18 amino acids. Looked up from germline, CDR1 is ENHRY and CDR2 is SYGVKD.

This clonotype was observed a handful of times. The J gene is TRBJ2-1, the V gene TRBV29-1, with D unclear. Per the germline V gene, CDR1 is SQVTM and CDR2 is ANQGSEA. The CDR3 length is 11 residues. Trimming shortened V by 7 bases and J by 8 bases, and 12 bases separated the two germline ends. The CDR3, as DNA: TGCAGCGGGGCGGTGGGCTATGAGCAGTTCTTC. It specifies CSGAVGYEQFF.

This clonotype showed up many times. V is TRBV4-1 and J is TRBJ2-7, with no clear D. The V gene lost 0 bases and the J gene lost 6 bases, with 15 bases spanning the gap. Germline CDR1 MGHRA, CDR2 YSYEKL. The CDR3 is 15 residues long. CDR3 sequence reads: CASSQERLLRSEQYF. For the CDR3, the DNA is TGCGCCAGCAGCCAAGAAAGGCTTCTCAGATCCGAGCAGTACTTC.

This clonotype showed up many times. This rearrangement joins TRBV11-2 to TRBJ2-7; no clear D gene. The V and J ends lost 5 bases and 3 bases respectively, with 8 bases between them. This CDR3 has 12 residues. Germline V gene data show CDR1 as SGHAT and CDR2 as FQNNGV. In DNA form, the CDR3 reads TGTGCCAGCAGCAGGACGGTCTACGAGCAGTACTTC. Translating it yields CASSRTVYEQYF.

There are many counts of this clonotype. The chain employs TRBV6-1 and TRBJ1-2; 8 nucleotides line up with TRBD1. The germline V gene encodes CDR1 MNHNS and CDR2 SASEGT. Unmatched junction bases numbered 8, after V lost 5 bases and J lost 6 bases. This CDR3 comprises 14 residues. The CDR3 spells CASSSSQGADGYTF. The CDR3 DNA is TGTGCCAGCAGTAGCTCCCAGGGGGCAGATGGCTACACCTTC.

The chain is built from TRBV12-3 or TRBV12-4 and TRBJ2-4; possible D gene TRBD2, 6 bases. Trimming removed 5 bases from V and 5 bases from J, with 13 bases in between. The CDR3 spans 14 residues. As DNA, the CDR3 is TGTGCCAGCAGTAAAGGTCCGGGGGAAAACATTCAGTACTTC. It encodes CASSKGPGENIQYF.

This clonotype was counted at least ten times. J is TRBJ2-1 and V is TRBV7-9; D is undetermined. Germline V lookup: CDR1 SEHNR, CDR2 FQNEAQ (reference sequence). There are 15 residues in the CDR3. V lost 0 bases to trimming and J lost 6 bases, with 12 bases between them. Here the CDR3 reads CASSLAYSLFNEQFF. CDR3 sequence (DNA): TGTGCCAGCAGCTTAGCGTACAGTTTGTTCAATGAGCAGTTCTTC.

This clonotype was seen repeatedly, ten times or more. V usage is TRBV2 and J usage is TRBJ2-3; 9 bases fit TRBD2. J gave up 0 bases and V 5 bases, and 3 bases lay outside the gene matches. Per the germline V gene, CDR1 is SNHLY and CDR2 is FYNNEI. The CDR3 is made up of 15 amino acids. This CDR3 is CASSFGLASTDTQYF. The CDR3 DNA sequence: TGTGCCAGCAGTTTTGGACTAGCGAGCACAGATACGCAGTATTTT.

This clonotype came up a few times. V is TRBV7-9 and J is TRBJ2-7; maybe TRBD2 (6 bases). Trimming took 2 bases from V and 2 from J, leaving 10 bases between them. Per the germline V gene, CDR1 is SEHNR and CDR2 is FQNEAQ (reference sequence). The CDR3 covers 14 residues. The CDR3, as DNA: TGTGCCAGCAGCTTATACGGGAGCGCCTACGAGCAGTACTTC. Translated, it gives CASSLYGSAYEQYF.

The chain links TRBV5-7 to TRBJ1-4; D is uncertain. TRBV5-7 carries the ORF label, with uncertain function. The CDR3 totals 13 residues. Trimming removed 0 bases from V and 8 bases from J, with 8 bases in between. The CDR3 coding sequence is TGTGCCAGCAGCTTGGAACCAGCGGAAAAACTGTTTTTT. Protein: CASSLEPAEKLFF.

This clonotype came up a few times. CDR3 residues: CASSQLLEAFF. CDR3 coding DNA: TGCGCCAGCAGCCAACTCTTGGAAGCTTTCTTT. The rearrangement uses TRBV4-1 and TRBJ1-1; D unclear. The CDR3 is made up of 11 amino acids. Germline V gene data show CDR1 as MGHRA and CDR2 as YSYEKL. V shed 2 bases and J shed 8 bases, with 6 bases lying between them.

This clonotype was recorded many times. The chain employs TRBV6-2 or TRBV6-3 and TRBJ2-7; no reliable D call. The CDR3 consists of 11 residues. Germline lookup yields CDR1 MNHEY and CDR2 SVGEGT. V was cut by 3 bases and J by 5 bases, with 5 bases left in between. The CDR3 region has the DNA TGTGCCAGCAGTTATTTTGACGAGCAGTACTTC. It specifies CASSYFDEQYF.

This clonotype came up many times. The CDR3 sequence is CASSLTGAGNTGELFF. CDR3 DNA: TGTGCCAGCAGCTTAACCGGGGCGGGTAACACCGGGGAGCTGTTTTTT. The chain uses TRBV7-6 and TRBJ2-2; D assignment may be TRBD1 or TRBD2 (5 bases each). The CDR3 totals 16 residues. Trimming shortened V by 2 bases and J by 2 bases, and 12 bases separated the two germline ends. CDR1 SGHVS and CDR2 FNYEAQ come from the germline V gene.

This clonotype was counted many times. The V call is TRBV28, the J call TRBJ1-1; 7 nucleotides line up with TRBD1. CDR1 and CDR2 (germline): MDHEN, SYDVKM. With V trimmed by 5 bases and J by 2 bases, 5 bases remained unmatched. This CDR3 comprises 14 residues. Written as DNA, the CDR3 is TGTGCCAGCAGTGCTTGGGACAGCAACACTGAAGCTTTCTTT. Translated: CASSAWDSNTEAFF.

The sample holds one count of this clonotype. A much larger clone is a single base away; this may be a read error. The CDR3 DNA reads as TGTGCCAGCAGTCGAACGGGACAGGGCCCAGGCTACAATGAGCAGTTCTTC. This codes for CASSRTGQGPGYNEQFF. The chain recombines TRBV11-3 with TRBJ2-1; 9 bases align to TRBD1. This CDR3 is built from 17 residues. V was pared by 6 bases and J by 3 bases, with 12 bases of the junction left unmatched. Germline V lookup: CDR1 SGHNT, CDR2 YENEEA.

This clonotype was counted at least ten times. V usage is TRBV20-1 and J usage is TRBJ2-1; 9 positions agree with TRBD2. Germline V lookup: CDR1 DFQATT, CDR2 SNEGSKA (reference sequence). With 1 base clipped from V and 4 bases from J, the junction kept 8 bases outside the gene matches. This CDR3 has 16 amino acids. Here the CDR3 DNA reads TGCAGTGCTAGAGGACTCCTAGCGGGACTTTACAATGAGCAGTTCTTC. This encodes CSARGLLAGLYNEQFF.